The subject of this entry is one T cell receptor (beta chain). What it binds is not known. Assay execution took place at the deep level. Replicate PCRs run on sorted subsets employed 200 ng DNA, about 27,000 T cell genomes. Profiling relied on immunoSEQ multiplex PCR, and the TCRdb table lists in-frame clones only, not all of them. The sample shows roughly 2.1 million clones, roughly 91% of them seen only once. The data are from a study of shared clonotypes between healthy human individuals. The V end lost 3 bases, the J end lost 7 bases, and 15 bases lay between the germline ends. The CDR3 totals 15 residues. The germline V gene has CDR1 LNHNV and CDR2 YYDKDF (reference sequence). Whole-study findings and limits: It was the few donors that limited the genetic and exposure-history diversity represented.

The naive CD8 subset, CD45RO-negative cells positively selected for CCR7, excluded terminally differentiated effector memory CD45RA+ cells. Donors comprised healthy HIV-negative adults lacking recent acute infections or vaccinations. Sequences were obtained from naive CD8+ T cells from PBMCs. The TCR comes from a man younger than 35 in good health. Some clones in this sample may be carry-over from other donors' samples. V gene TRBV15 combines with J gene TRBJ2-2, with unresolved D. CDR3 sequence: CATSRPQRGLGELFF. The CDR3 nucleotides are TGTGCCACCAGCAGGCCACAGAGAGGCCTCGGGGAGCTGTTTTTT.